The 5 T cell receptor beta chains listed next were all sequenced from one sample in a study of T cell repertoires in cytomegalovirus infection (dated by TCRdb to between 2017 and 2020). Sequencing used an Illumina HiSeq 1500. Through fastp at Q25 and MiXCR, TCRdb rebuilt clones from the public reads, retaining in-frame beta chains. Rows with one shared CDR3 protein collapse into an entry with the most common genes and DNA. In this sample the table shows about 57,000 distinct CDR3 sequences, roughly 21% of which occur a single time. Of the sample, roughly two thirds is held by the ten largest clones. What the treatment or condition label conveys for this sample: in vitro stimulation with specific CMV peptide epitopes to enrich CMV-specific T cells. No antigens are known for them. This specimen consisted of CD8+ T cells from cultured PBMCs, obtained from culture after CMV antigen stimulation. Receptors originate from a human donor in good health (CMV status not recorded). Some clones in this sample may be carry-over from other donors' samples.

The V gene is TRBV6-2 or TRBV6-3, the J gene TRBJ1-1; weak D call: TRBD1 (6 bases). Trimming cost V 8 bases and J 4 bases, with 20 bases left between them. This CDR3 is built from 15 residues. Per germline, CDR1 MNHEY and CDR2 SVGEGT. The CDR3 DNA is TGTGCCAGCCGTCCTTCTTTGGGGGGCGGCACTGAAGCTTTCTTT. Its translation: CASRPSLGGGTEAFF.

The chain couples TRBV7-2 to TRBJ1-5; 12 bases are a match to TRBD1. Germline CDR1 SGHTA, CDR2 FQGNSA. Trimming at V came to 4 bases and at J to 1 base, leaving 11 bases not matched to a gene. The CDR3 sequence is 19 residues long. CDR3 loop: CASSYMGQGATWSNQPQHF. CDR3 sequence (DNA): TGTGCCAGCAGCTACATGGGACAGGGGGCTACTTGGAGCAATCAGCCCCAGCATTTT.

This clonotype was picked up many times. The junction and the germline gene differ at one end; a read error may be behind it. The rearrangement links TRBV6-2 or TRBV6-3 to TRBJ1-2; possibly TRBD1 for D (5 bases). Per the germline V gene, CDR1 is MNHEY and CDR2 is SVGEGT. The CDR3 spans 16 residues. Here the CDR3 DNA reads TGTGCCAGCAGCTACTCGGCGGGGCCAGGGACCTATGGCTACACCTTC. This encodes CASSYSAGPGTYGYTF.

The chain recombines TRBV10-3 with TRBJ2-7; the D gene is possibly TRBD1 (5 bases). Germline CDR1 and CDR2: ENHRY and SYGVKD. Trimming removed 1 base at V and 5 bases at J, with 12 bases between. This CDR3 is 14 amino acids long. This chain's CDR3 is CAISEWTTSDEQYF. Written as DNA, the CDR3 is TGTGCCATCAGTGAGTGGACAACCAGCGACGAGCAGTACTTC.

The J gene is TRBJ1-1, the V gene TRBV6-1; the D is unclear. The CDR3 has 14 residues. Trimming removed 7 bases from V and 1 base from J, with 13 bases in between. Looked up from germline, CDR1 is MNHNS and CDR2 is SASEGT. The CDR3 region is CASTVDWSNTEAFF. In nucleotides, the CDR3 is TGTGCCAGCACTGTAGACTGGTCGAACACTGAAGCTTTCTTT.